These 6 T cell receptor beta chains share one sample of origin, sequenced in a study of control samples from healthy donors and cancer patients. The method was immunoSEQ multiplex PCR; TCRdb's version includes in-frame clones alone and lacks a portion of them. The sample yields 90,000 to 110,000 clones, about nine tenths seen once. The material sequenced was blood. Receptors originate from a human donor in good health. The donor label of this sample is uncertain.

The chain recombines TRBV4-1 with TRBJ2-4, with a tentative D call TRBD1 (5 bases). The germline gives CDR1 MGHRA, CDR2 YSYEKL. The CDR3 loop spans 14 amino acids. With 1 base removed from V and 5 bases from J, the gap between germline ends came to 9 bases. CDR3 DNA: TGCGCCAGCAGCCAAGGGGGCCGCCAAAACATTCAGTACTTC. It specifies CASSQGGRQNIQYF.

The J gene is TRBJ1-2, the V gene TRBV12-3 or TRBV12-4; 7 bases agree with TRBD1. J lost 7 bases, V lost 7 bases, and 9 bases had no gene match. This CDR3 has 13 residues. The CDR3 sequence: CASTFGGGSGYTF. CDR3 in DNA: TGTGCCAGCACCTTCGGAGGGGGCTCTGGCTACACCTTC.

CDR3 loop: CASSFREGASPLHF. In DNA, the CDR3 is TGTGCCAGCAGTTTTAGGGAGGGCGCTTCACCCCTCCACTTT. This sequence joins TRBV27 and TRBJ1-6, with no clear D. Germline values: CDR1 MNHEY, CDR2 SMNVEV (reference sequence). Deletions cut 3 bases from V and 9 bases from J, with 12 bases between. The CDR3 extends over 14 amino acids.

The chain has TRBV10-3 and TRBJ2-2; no definite D call. V dropped 0 bases and J dropped 1 base, with 3 bases sitting between them. The CDR3 contains 14 residues. Germline V lookup: CDR1 ENHRY, CDR2 SYGVKD. CDR3 sequence: CAISESGNTGELFF. The CDR3 coding sequence is TGTGCCATCAGTGAGTCAGGGAACACCGGGGAGCTGTTTTTT.

V usage is TRBV18 and J usage is TRBJ2-4; D possibly corresponds to TRBD1 (6 bases). This CDR3 has 12 amino acids. Germline lookup yields CDR1 KGHSH and CDR2 LQKENI. V dropped 5 bases and J dropped 5 bases, with 7 bases sitting between them. The CDR3 protein is CASSEGENIQYF. As DNA, the CDR3 is TGTGCCAGCTCAGAGGGGGAAAACATTCAGTACTTC. The complete variable domain, with remaining parts taken from reference TRBV18 and TRBJ2-4, reads NAGVMQNPRHLVRRRGQEARLRCSPMKGHSHVYWYRQLPEEGLKFMVYLQKENIIDESGMPKERFSAEFPKEGPSILRIQQVVRGDSAAYFCASSEGENIQYFGAGTRLSVL.

V usage is TRBV27 and J usage is TRBJ1-1; tentative D call: TRBD1 (5 bases). The CDR3 is 14 amino acids. Germline CDR1 reads MNHEY; CDR2 reads SMNVEV (reference sequence). V dropped 1 base and J dropped 6 bases, with 12 bases sitting between them. The DNA for the CDR3 is TGTGCCAGCAGTTTATACGGGGGAGGGCCTGAAGCTTTCTTT. Its translation is CASSLYGGGPEAFF.